This paragraph covers one T cell receptor (beta chain) sequence. Antigen: not known. The sample comes from a study of cytomegalovirus exposure and HLA in healthy donors. General observations from the study: High sensitivity and specificity were reportedly achieved when the classifier diagnosed cytomegalovirus status.

The germline V gene encodes CDR1 LNHNV and CDR2 YYDKDF (reference sequence). CDR3 length: 14 residues. V gave up 1 base and J gave up 2 bases, with 5 bases separating them. 13 Jbeta primers and 60 Vbeta primers were used for the PCR. Sequencing was performed with immunoSEQ multiplex PCR; in TCRdb, only in-frame clones are kept and a portion is missing. The table records 200,000 or so clones, roughly 84% of them present only once. What was sequenced was PBMCs. This clonotype originated in a boy younger than 18 in good health and CMV-seronegative. V is TRBV15 and J is TRBJ2-2; D remains unclear. The CDR3 nucleotides are TGTGCCACCAGCAGAGCTTTAAACACCGGGGAGCTGTTTTTT. Amino acid sequence: CATSRALNTGELFF.